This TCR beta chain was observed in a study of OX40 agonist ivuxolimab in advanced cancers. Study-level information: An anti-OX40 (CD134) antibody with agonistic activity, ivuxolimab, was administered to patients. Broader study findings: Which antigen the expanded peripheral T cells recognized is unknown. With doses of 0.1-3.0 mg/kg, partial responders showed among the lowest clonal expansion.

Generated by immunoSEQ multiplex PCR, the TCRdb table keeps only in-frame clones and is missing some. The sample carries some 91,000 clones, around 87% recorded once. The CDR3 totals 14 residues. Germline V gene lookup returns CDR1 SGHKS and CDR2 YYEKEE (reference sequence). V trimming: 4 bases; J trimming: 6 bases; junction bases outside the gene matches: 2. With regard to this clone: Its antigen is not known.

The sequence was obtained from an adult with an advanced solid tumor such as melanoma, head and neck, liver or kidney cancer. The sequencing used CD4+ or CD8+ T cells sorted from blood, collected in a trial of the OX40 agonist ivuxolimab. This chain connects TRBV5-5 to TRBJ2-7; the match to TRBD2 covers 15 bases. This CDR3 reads CASSPGLAGGEQYF. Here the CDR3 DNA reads TGTGCCAGCAGCCCGGGACTAGCGGGAGGCGAGCAGTACTTC.